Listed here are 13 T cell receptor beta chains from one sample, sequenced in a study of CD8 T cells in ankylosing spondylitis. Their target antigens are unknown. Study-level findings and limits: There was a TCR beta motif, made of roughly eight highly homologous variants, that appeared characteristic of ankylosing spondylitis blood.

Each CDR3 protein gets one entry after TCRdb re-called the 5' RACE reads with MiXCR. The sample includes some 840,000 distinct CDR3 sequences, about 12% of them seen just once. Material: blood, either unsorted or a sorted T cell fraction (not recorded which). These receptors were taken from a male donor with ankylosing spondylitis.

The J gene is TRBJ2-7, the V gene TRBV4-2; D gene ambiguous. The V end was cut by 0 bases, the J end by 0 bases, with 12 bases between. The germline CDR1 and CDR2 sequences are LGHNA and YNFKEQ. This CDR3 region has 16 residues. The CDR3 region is CASSQDLGSSSYEQYF. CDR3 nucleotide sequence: TGTGCCAGCAGCCAAGATTTGGGTTCCAGCTCCTACGAGCAGTACTTC.

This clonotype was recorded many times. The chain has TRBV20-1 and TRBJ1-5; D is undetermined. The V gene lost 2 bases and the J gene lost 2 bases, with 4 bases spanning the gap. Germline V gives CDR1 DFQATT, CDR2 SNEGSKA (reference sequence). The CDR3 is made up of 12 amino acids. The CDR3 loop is CSARSGNQPQHF. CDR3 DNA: TGCAGTGCTAGATCGGGCAATCAGCCCCAGCATTTT.

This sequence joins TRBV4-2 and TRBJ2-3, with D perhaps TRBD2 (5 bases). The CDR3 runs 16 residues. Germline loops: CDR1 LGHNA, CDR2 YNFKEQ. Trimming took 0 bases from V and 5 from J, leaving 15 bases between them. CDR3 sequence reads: CASSQDPRVLGDTQYF. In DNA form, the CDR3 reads TGTGCCAGCAGCCAAGATCCGAGGGTCCTAGGAGATACGCAGTATTTT.

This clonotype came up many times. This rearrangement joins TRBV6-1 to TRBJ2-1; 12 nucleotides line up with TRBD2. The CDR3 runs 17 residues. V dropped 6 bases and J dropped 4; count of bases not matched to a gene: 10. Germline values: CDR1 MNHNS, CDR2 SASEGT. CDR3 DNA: TGTGCCAGCAGACTAGCGGGAGGAAAGCACAATTACAATGAGCAGTTCTTC. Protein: CASRLAGGKHNYNEQFF.

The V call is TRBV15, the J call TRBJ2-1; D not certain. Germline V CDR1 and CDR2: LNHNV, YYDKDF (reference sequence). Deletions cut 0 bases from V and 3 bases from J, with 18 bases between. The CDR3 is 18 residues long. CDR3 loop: CATSREPSTSLNYNEQFF. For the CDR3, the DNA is TGTGCCACCAGCAGAGAACCCTCAACAAGCCTAAACTACAATGAGCAGTTCTTC.

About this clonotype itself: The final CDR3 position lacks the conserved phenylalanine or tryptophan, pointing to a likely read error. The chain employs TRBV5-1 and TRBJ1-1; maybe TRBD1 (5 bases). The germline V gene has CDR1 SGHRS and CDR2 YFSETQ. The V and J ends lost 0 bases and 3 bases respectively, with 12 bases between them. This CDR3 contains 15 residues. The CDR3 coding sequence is TGCGCCAGCAGCTTGGAGAGGGGTTCGGACACTGAAGCTTTCCTT. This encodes CASSLERGSDTEAFL.

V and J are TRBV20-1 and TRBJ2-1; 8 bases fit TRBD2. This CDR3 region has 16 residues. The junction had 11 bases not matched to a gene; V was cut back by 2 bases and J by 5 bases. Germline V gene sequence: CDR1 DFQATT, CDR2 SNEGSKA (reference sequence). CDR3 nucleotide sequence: TGCAGTGCTAGATATAGAGTAGCGGGGACCAACAATGAGCAGTTCTTC. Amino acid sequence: CSARYRVAGTNNEQFF.

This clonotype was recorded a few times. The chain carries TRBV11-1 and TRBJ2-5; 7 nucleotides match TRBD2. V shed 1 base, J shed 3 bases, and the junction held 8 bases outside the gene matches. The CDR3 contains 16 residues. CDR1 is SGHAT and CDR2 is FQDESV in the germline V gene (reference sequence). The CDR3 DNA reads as TGTGCCAGCAGCTTAGGGCTAGCGGCCCCCGAAGAGACCCAGTACTTC. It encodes CASSLGLAAPEETQYF. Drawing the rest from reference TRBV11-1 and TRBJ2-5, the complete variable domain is EAEVAQSPRYKITEKSQAVAFWCDPISGHATLYWYRQILGQGPELLVQFQDESVVDDSQLPKDRFSAERLKGVDSTLKIQPAELGDSAMYLCASSLGLAAPEETQYFGPGTRLLVL.

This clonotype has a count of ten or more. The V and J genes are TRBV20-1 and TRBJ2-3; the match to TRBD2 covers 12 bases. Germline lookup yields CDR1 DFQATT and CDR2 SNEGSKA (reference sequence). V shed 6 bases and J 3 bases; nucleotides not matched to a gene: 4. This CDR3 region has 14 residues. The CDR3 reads CSARLAGVTDTQYF. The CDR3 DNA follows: TGCAGTGCGCGACTAGCGGGGGTTACAGATACGCAGTATTTT.

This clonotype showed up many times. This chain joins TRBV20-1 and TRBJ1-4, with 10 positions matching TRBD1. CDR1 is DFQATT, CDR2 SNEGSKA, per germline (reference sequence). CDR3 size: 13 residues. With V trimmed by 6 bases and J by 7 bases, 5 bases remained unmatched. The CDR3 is CSAEDRGIEKLFF. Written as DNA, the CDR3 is TGCAGTGCCGAGGACAGGGGGATTGAAAAACTGTTTTTT.

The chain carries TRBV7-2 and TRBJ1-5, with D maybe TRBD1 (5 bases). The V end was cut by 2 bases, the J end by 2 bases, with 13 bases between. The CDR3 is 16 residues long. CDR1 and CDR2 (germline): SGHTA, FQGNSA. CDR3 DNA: TGTGCCAGCAGCTTATCGGGGCCTCAAGGCAATCAGCCCCAGCATTTT. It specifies CASSLSGPQGNQPQHF.

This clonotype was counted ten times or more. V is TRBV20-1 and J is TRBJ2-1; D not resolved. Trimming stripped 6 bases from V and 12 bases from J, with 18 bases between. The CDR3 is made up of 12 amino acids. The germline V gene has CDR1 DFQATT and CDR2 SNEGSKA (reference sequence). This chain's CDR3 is CSATYPSRRQFF. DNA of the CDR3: TGCAGTGCAACCTACCCATCCCGCCGGCAGTTCTTC.

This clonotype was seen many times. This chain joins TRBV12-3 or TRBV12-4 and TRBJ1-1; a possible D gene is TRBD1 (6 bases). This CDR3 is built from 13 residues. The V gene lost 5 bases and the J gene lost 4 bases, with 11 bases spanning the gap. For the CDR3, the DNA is TGTGCCAGCAGTGGACAGCTACGCACTGAAGCTTTCTTT. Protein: CASSGQLRTEAFF.